This record covers a single T cell receptor beta chain. The PCR ran on 60 Vbeta and 13 Jbeta primers. In the authors' workflow: Unique TCR beta chains numbered around 80 million in a later analysis, with roughly 10 million shared. Produced via immunoSEQ multiplex PCR; TCRdb's table is partial and in-frame only. That table is the source of V, J and clone size, and D and trimming were worked out from the DNA. The top ten clones hold 2.6% of a sample with some 200,000 clones, approximately 70% of them seen once. The CDR3 is 19 amino acids. The V and J ends lost 4 bases and 2 bases, in that order; junction bases with no gene match: 18. Germline CDR1 and CDR2: SEHNR and FQNEAQ (reference sequence). The source of the sample is a study of cytomegalovirus exposure and HLA in healthy donors.

The receptor was derived from a man aged 35 to 55 in good health and CMV-seropositive. The sequencing sample was made of PBMCs. J is TRBJ2-5 and V is TRBV7-9; 8 nucleotides align to TRBD2. The DNA for the CDR3 is TGTGCCAGCAGCTCCTCCAGCGGGGGCCCGGCCAACCGTCAAGAGACCCAGTACTTC. It yields the protein CASSSSSGGPANRQETQYF. Combining the CDR3 with reference TRBV7-9 and TRBJ2-5 gives the whole variable domain DTGVSQNPRHKITKRGQNVTFRCDPISEHNRLYWYRQTLGQGPEFLTYFQNEAQLEKSRLLSDRFSAERPKGSFSTLEIQRTEQGDSAMYLCASSSSSGGPANRQETQYFGPGTRLLVL.